A selection of T cell receptor beta chains follows, all from one sample in a study of T-cell reconstitution after alpha-beta-depleted transplantation in children. TCRdb itself ran the PCR reads through MiXCR, one entry per CDR3 protein. Of more than 550,000 distinct CDR3 sequences listed, more than 9% are singletons. This material consisted of PBMCs from the stem cell graft donor, taken from the stem cell graft. The receptors stem from a human donor who donated a stem cell graft to a child with acute myeloid leukemia. Each CDR3 is given with its conserved first and last residue. Fields, in order: CDR3 length, V gene, D gene, J gene, clone size, CDR3 DNA, CDR3 protein. D genes are given only for firm matches. Rows give clone size only sometimes, using once, few, many, or a class for an expanded clone.

cdr3_length: 19
v_call: TRBV12-3/TRBV12-4
d_call: -
j_call: TRBJ2-1
clone_size: few
cdr3_nt: TGTGCCAGCAGTTGTGGGGCAACCGAATCTAGCCCTGGGTTCAATGAGCAGTTCTTC
cdr3_aa: CASSCGATESSPGFNEQFF

cdr3_length: 13
v_call: TRBV20-1
d_call: -
j_call: TRBJ2-5
clone_size: few
cdr3_nt: TGCAGTGCTAGAGAAGGGGATGGGGGGACCCAGTACTTC
cdr3_aa: CSAREGDGGTQYF

cdr3_length: 14
v_call: TRBV5-1
d_call: -
j_call: TRBJ1-5
clone_size: many
cdr3_nt: TGCGCCAGCAGCCTCCTGGGGGGGGGTCAGCCCCAGCATTTT
cdr3_aa: CASSLLGGGQPQHF

cdr3_length: 14
v_call: TRBV20-1
d_call: TRBD2
j_call: TRBJ2-7
clone_size: -
cdr3_nt: TGCAGTGCTAGGATAGCGGGAGCTAACTACGAGCAGTACTTC
cdr3_aa: CSARIAGANYEQYF

cdr3_length: 13
v_call: TRBV7-2
d_call: -
j_call: TRBJ2-5
clone_size: few
cdr3_nt: TGTGCCAGCAGACGCGGCCAACAAGAGACCCAGTACTTC
cdr3_aa: CASRRGQQETQYF

cdr3_length: 13
v_call: TRBV27
d_call: -
j_call: TRBJ2-1
clone_size: few
cdr3_nt: TGTGCCAGCAGTTTTGCGGGGAACAATGAGCAGTTCTTC
cdr3_aa: CASSFAGNNEQFF

cdr3_length: 16
v_call: TRBV6-1
d_call: TRBD2
j_call: TRBJ2-2
clone_size: -
cdr3_nt: TGTGCCAGCACCGAAGACGCGGGCGGGAGTACCGGGGAGCTGTTTTTT
cdr3_aa: CASTEDAGGSTGELFF

cdr3_length: 13
v_call: TRBV28
d_call: TRBD1
j_call: TRBJ1-1
clone_size: -
cdr3_nt: TGTGCCAGCATCCCGGGACAGTTCACTGAAGCTTTCTTT
cdr3_aa: CASIPGQFTEAFF

cdr3_length: 15
v_call: TRBV12-3/TRBV12-4
d_call: -
j_call: TRBJ1-5
clone_size: many
cdr3_nt: TGTGCCAGCAGTAGAGCTCAGGGGCGGGATCAGCCCCAGCATTTT
cdr3_aa: CASSRAQGRDQPQHF

cdr3_length: 12
v_call: TRBV6-5
d_call: -
j_call: TRBJ2-1
clone_size: -
cdr3_nt: TGTGCCAGCAGTCTAGTCGGGCATGAGCAGTTCTTC
cdr3_aa: CASSLVGHEQFF

cdr3_length: 13
v_call: TRBV28
d_call: -
j_call: TRBJ2-1
clone_size: many
cdr3_nt: TGTGCCAGCAGTGAGATCTCGGGCAATGAGCAGTTCTTC
cdr3_aa: CASSEISGNEQFF

cdr3_length: 14
v_call: TRBV29-1
d_call: -
j_call: TRBJ2-1
clone_size: -
cdr3_nt: TGCAGCGTTGTCGGTGGGCTCCCCTACAATGAGCAGTTCTTC
cdr3_aa: CSVVGGLPYNEQFF

cdr3_length: 15
v_call: TRBV20-1
d_call: TRBD2
j_call: TRBJ2-3
clone_size: -
cdr3_nt: TGCAGTGCTATCTCTAGCGGGCAGGGCACAGATACGCAGTATTTT
cdr3_aa: CSAISSGQGTDTQYF

cdr3_length: 16
v_call: TRBV14
d_call: TRBD1
j_call: TRBJ2-7
clone_size: -
cdr3_nt: TGTGCCAGCAGCCAAGGTCGACAGGGGACCAACTTCGAGCAGTACTTC
cdr3_aa: CASSQGRQGTNFEQYF

cdr3_length: 13
v_call: TRBV7-9
d_call: -
j_call: TRBJ1-1
clone_size: few
cdr3_nt: TGTGCCAGCAGCTTAGTTCAGAACTCCGGGGCTTTCTTT
cdr3_aa: CASSLVQNSGAFF

cdr3_length: 15
v_call: TRBV20-1
d_call: -
j_call: TRBJ2-5
clone_size: many
cdr3_nt: TGCAGTGCTGGAACCTTGGGAGCGAGCGGAAAGACCCAGTACTTC
cdr3_aa: CSAGTLGASGKTQYF

cdr3_length: 13
v_call: TRBV12-3/TRBV12-4
d_call: -
j_call: TRBJ1-1
clone_size: few
cdr3_nt: TGTGCCAGCAGTTTAGCGGACTCCCTGGGAGCTTTCTTT
cdr3_aa: CASSLADSLGAFF

cdr3_length: 16
v_call: TRBV20-1
d_call: -
j_call: TRBJ2-7
clone_size: few
cdr3_nt: TGCAGTGCTAGAGATCTCGGGAGGACAGGGCGCGGCGAGCAGTACTTC
cdr3_aa: CSARDLGRTGRGEQYF

cdr3_length: 16
v_call: TRBV7-7
d_call: TRBD2
j_call: TRBJ2-2
clone_size: many
cdr3_nt: TGTGCTAGCAGCCCGGGACTAGCGGGAGTCACCGGGGAGCTGTTTTTT
cdr3_aa: CASSPGLAGVTGELFF

cdr3_length: 13
v_call: TRBV5-1
d_call: -
j_call: TRBJ1-5
clone_size: many
cdr3_nt: TGCGCCAGCAGCTCCGGGACCGATCAGCCCCAGCATTTT
cdr3_aa: CASSSGTDQPQHF

cdr3_length: 14
v_call: TRBV4-2
d_call: TRBD1
j_call: TRBJ1-2
clone_size: many
cdr3_nt: TGTGCCAGCAGCCACCCGGACAGGAGGGATGGCTACACCTTC
cdr3_aa: CASSHPDRRDGYTF

cdr3_length: 12
v_call: TRBV28
d_call: -
j_call: TRBJ2-7
clone_size: many
cdr3_nt: TGTGCCAGCAGTGGTGACCACTACGAGCAGTACTTC
cdr3_aa: CASSGDHYEQYF

cdr3_length: 12
v_call: TRBV29-1
d_call: -
j_call: TRBJ2-7
clone_size: few
cdr3_nt: TGCAGCGCCTCTGGGGAGTCCTACGAGCAGTACTTC
cdr3_aa: CSASGESYEQYF

cdr3_length: 14
v_call: TRBV7-9
d_call: TRBD2
j_call: TRBJ2-7
clone_size: -
cdr3_nt: TGTGCCAGCGGAAACCGGGACTATTCCTACGAGCAGTACTTC
cdr3_aa: CASGNRDYSYEQYF

cdr3_length: 13
v_call: TRBV27
d_call: -
j_call: TRBJ1-6
clone_size: -
cdr3_nt: TGTGCCAGCAGTTTAATTAGAGTGTCACCCCTCCACTTT
cdr3_aa: CASSLIRVSPLHF

cdr3_length: 15
v_call: TRBV7-2
d_call: TRBD1
j_call: TRBJ2-3
clone_size: few
cdr3_nt: TGTGCCAGCAGCACCTTACAGGGGCGGACAGATACGCAGTATTTT
cdr3_aa: CASSTLQGRTDTQYF

cdr3_length: 16
v_call: TRBV11-2
d_call: -
j_call: TRBJ2-7
clone_size: few
cdr3_nt: TGTGCCAGCACAACTCTTAGGGGACGCAGCTCCTACGAGCAGTACTTC
cdr3_aa: CASTTLRGRSSYEQYF

cdr3_length: 19
v_call: TRBV12-3/TRBV12-4
d_call: -
j_call: TRBJ2-6
clone_size: -
cdr3_nt: TGTGCCAGCAGTTTAAGGGTCGGGGACCTGTACAGAGGGGCCAACGTCCTGACTTTC
cdr3_aa: CASSLRVGDLYRGANVLTF

cdr3_length: 13
v_call: TRBV20-1
d_call: -
j_call: TRBJ1-3
clone_size: many
cdr3_nt: TGCAGTCTCCAGGCAGGGTCGGGAAACACCATATATTTT
cdr3_aa: CSLQAGSGNTIYF

cdr3_length: 13
v_call: TRBV9
d_call: -
j_call: TRBJ2-1
clone_size: few
cdr3_nt: TGTGCCAGCAGCACTCGTACTAGCTATGAGCAGTTCTTC
cdr3_aa: CASSTRTSYEQFF

cdr3_length: 17
v_call: TRBV3-1
d_call: TRBD2
j_call: TRBJ2-3
clone_size: -
cdr3_nt: TGTGCCAGCAGCCAAAGACTAGCGGGAGCCGTGACAGATACGCAGTATTTT
cdr3_aa: CASSQRLAGAVTDTQYF

cdr3_length: 15
v_call: TRBV12-3/TRBV12-4
d_call: -
j_call: TRBJ1-1
clone_size: -
cdr3_nt: TGTGCCAGCAGCCTCATCACAGGACGCGGGACTGAAGCTTTCTTT
cdr3_aa: CASSLITGRGTEAFF

cdr3_length: 11
v_call: TRBV6-5
d_call: -
j_call: TRBJ1-1
clone_size: many
cdr3_nt: TGTGCCAGCTACAGGGACACTGAAGCTTTCTTT
cdr3_aa: CASYRDTEAFF

cdr3_length: 20
v_call: TRBV6-2/TRBV6-3
d_call: TRBD2
j_call: TRBJ2-3
clone_size: few
cdr3_nt: TGTGCCAGCAGTTACGATGGACTAGCGGGAGGGCCTTCCCGACCAGATACGCAGTATTTT
cdr3_aa: CASSYDGLAGGPSRPDTQYF

cdr3_length: 13
v_call: TRBV10-3
d_call: -
j_call: TRBJ1-2
clone_size: -
cdr3_nt: TGTGCCATCAGCCCCCGGCTCGGCTATGGCTACACCTTC
cdr3_aa: CAISPRLGYGYTF

cdr3_length: 15
v_call: TRBV20-1
d_call: -
j_call: TRBJ1-1
clone_size: -
cdr3_nt: TGCAGTGCTAGAGACTCCACGAGGCCGAACACTGAAGCTTTCTTT
cdr3_aa: CSARDSTRPNTEAFF

cdr3_length: 16
v_call: TRBV14
d_call: -
j_call: TRBJ2-3
clone_size: many
cdr3_nt: TGTGCCAGCAGCCCATTCCTGCGAACAAGCACAGATACGCAGTATTTT
cdr3_aa: CASSPFLRTSTDTQYF

cdr3_length: 15
v_call: TRBV4-2
d_call: -
j_call: TRBJ2-3
clone_size: -
cdr3_nt: TGTGCCAGCAGCGATTGGGACTTTAGCACAGATACGCAGTATTTT
cdr3_aa: CASSDWDFSTDTQYF

cdr3_length: 13
v_call: TRBV28
d_call: -
j_call: TRBJ2-3
clone_size: many
cdr3_nt: TGTGCCAGCAGTACCCCGGACGCAGATACGCAGTATTTT
cdr3_aa: CASSTPDADTQYF

cdr3_length: 12
v_call: TRBV20-1
d_call: -
j_call: TRBJ2-7
clone_size: few
cdr3_nt: TGCAGTGCTGCGGACAACTCCTACGAGCAGTACTTC
cdr3_aa: CSAADNSYEQYF

cdr3_length: 16
v_call: TRBV7-9
d_call: TRBD2
j_call: TRBJ2-1
clone_size: -
cdr3_nt: TGTGCCAGCGTACTAGCGGGAGGGATATCCTACAATGAGCAGTTCTTC
cdr3_aa: CASVLAGGISYNEQFF

cdr3_length: 11
v_call: TRBV20-1
d_call: -
j_call: TRBJ2-1
clone_size: many
cdr3_nt: TGCAGTGCTAGAGTGAGCAGGGCGCAGTTCTTC
cdr3_aa: CSARVSRAQFF

cdr3_length: 12
v_call: TRBV29-1
d_call: -
j_call: TRBJ1-2
clone_size: many
cdr3_nt: TGCAGCGTTGATAGTGTTGTCGATGGCTACACCTTC
cdr3_aa: CSVDSVVDGYTF

cdr3_length: 19
v_call: TRBV6-4
d_call: -
j_call: TRBJ2-7
clone_size: many
cdr3_nt: TGTGCCAGCAGCCGATTATCTCCTTCTATTCCATTAGCCTTCTACGAGCAGTACTTC
cdr3_aa: CASSRLSPSIPLAFYEQYF

cdr3_length: 15
v_call: TRBV9
d_call: -
j_call: TRBJ2-6
clone_size: many
cdr3_nt: TGTGCCAGCAGCGTTTCCAGGGGTGGGGCCAACGTCCTGACTTTC
cdr3_aa: CASSVSRGGANVLTF

cdr3_length: 14
v_call: TRBV3-1
d_call: -
j_call: TRBJ1-5
clone_size: few
cdr3_nt: TGTGCCAGCAGCCAAGATGGGTTTCGCCGGCCCCAGCATTTT
cdr3_aa: CASSQDGFRRPQHF

cdr3_length: 13
v_call: TRBV20-1
d_call: -
j_call: TRBJ2-2
clone_size: many
cdr3_nt: TGCAGTCTCCCATGGAGGGACACCGGGGAGCTGTTTTTT
cdr3_aa: CSLPWRDTGELFF

cdr3_length: 16
v_call: TRBV7-8
d_call: TRBD2
j_call: TRBJ2-1
clone_size: few
cdr3_nt: TGTGCCAGCAGCCCCGCGGGCGGGAGGGCGGTTAATGAGCAGTTCTTC
cdr3_aa: CASSPAGGRAVNEQFF

cdr3_length: 15
v_call: TRBV3-1
d_call: -
j_call: TRBJ1-5
clone_size: many
cdr3_nt: TGTGCCAGCAGCCCGACGGGGAATAGCAATCAGCCCCAGCATTTT
cdr3_aa: CASSPTGNSNQPQHF

cdr3_length: 15
v_call: TRBV18
d_call: -
j_call: TRBJ1-1
clone_size: few
cdr3_nt: TGTGCCAGCTCAACGAACTCAGGTATGAACACTGAAGCTTTCTTT
cdr3_aa: CASSTNSGMNTEAFF

cdr3_length: 16
v_call: TRBV28
d_call: TRBD2
j_call: TRBJ2-7
clone_size: few
cdr3_nt: TGTGCCAGCAGACTCCTGACCGGGACTAGCGGGAGTGAGCAGTACTTC
cdr3_aa: CASRLLTGTSGSEQYF

cdr3_length: 13
v_call: TRBV13
d_call: -
j_call: TRBJ1-2
clone_size: -
cdr3_nt: TGTGCCAGCAGCTTCGACTCAGGGTGGGGCTACACCTTC
cdr3_aa: CASSFDSGWGYTF

cdr3_length: 15
v_call: TRBV2
d_call: TRBD2
j_call: TRBJ2-1
clone_size: -
cdr3_nt: TGTGCCAGCAGTGTAGCGGGAGTGTACCTGGGTGAGCAGTTCTTC
cdr3_aa: CASSVAGVYLGEQFF

cdr3_length: 14
v_call: TRBV12-3/TRBV12-4
d_call: -
j_call: TRBJ2-3
clone_size: many
cdr3_nt: TGTGCCAGCAGTCGATTGACAGCAACAGATACGCAGTATTTT
cdr3_aa: CASSRLTATDTQYF

cdr3_length: 17
v_call: TRBV4-3
d_call: TRBD2
j_call: TRBJ2-1
clone_size: few
cdr3_nt: TGCGCCAGCAGCCAAGATCGGAGGCCTAGCGGAGGGTATGAGCAGTTCTTC
cdr3_aa: CASSQDRRPSGGYEQFF

cdr3_length: 14
v_call: TRBV5-5
d_call: -
j_call: TRBJ2-6
clone_size: -
cdr3_nt: TGTGCCAGCACGACTGCTTCTGGGGCCAACGTCCTGACTTTC
cdr3_aa: CASTTASGANVLTF